The 22 T cell receptor beta chains listed next were all sequenced from one sample in a study of beta chain features in type 1 diabetes. General study findings and limits: Among all four CD4+ subsets, Type 1 diabetes patients had TCRB CDR3s that were moderately but significantly shorter.

Isolated RNA was reverse transcribed in full, so expressed TCRB transcripts were sequenced. Only in-frame clones appear in the TCRdb table, and some are missing; sequencing was by immunoSEQ multiplex PCR. The sample lists fewer than 200,000 clones; 10% were seen once. The antigens for these receptors are not known. The sample taken for sequencing was central memory CD4+ T cells from blood. All receptors come from a man aged 25-40 years with type 1 diabetes.

The chain recombines TRBV2 with TRBJ2-2; 8 positions agree with TRBD1. Looked up from germline, CDR1 is SNHLY and CDR2 is FYNNEI. CDR3 size: 14 residues. Trimming took 7 bases from V and 5 from J; bases not matched to a gene: 6. The chain's CDR3 is CASIRDRLTGELFF. CDR3 DNA sequence: TGTGCCAGCATTCGGGACAGGTTGACCGGGGAGCTGTTTTTT.

The chain has TRBV4-3 and TRBJ2-3; 9 positions match TRBD1. This CDR3 comprises 15 residues. The junction had 6 bases not matched to a gene; V was cut back by 5 bases and J by 3 bases. The germline gives CDR1 LGHNA, CDR2 YSLEER. CDR3 protein: CASSYGQGSTDTQYF. Written as DNA, the CDR3 is TGCGCCAGCAGCTACGGACAGGGGTCAACAGATACGCAGTATTTT.

This clone was found a few times. The V call is TRBV28, the J call TRBJ2-6; 8 bases align to TRBD1. V lost 6 bases and J lost 2; bases outside the gene matches: 3. Germline loops: CDR1 MDHEN, CDR2 SYDVKM. The length of the CDR3 is 15 residues. DNA for the CDR3: TGTGCCAGCAGACTACAGGGGGCTGGGGCCAACGTCCTGACTTTC. Translated, it gives CASRLQGAGANVLTF.

A few counts support this clone. The chain joins TRBV7-9 to TRBJ2-5; 9 bases agree with TRBD2. The J call may be in error: the DNA end matches TRBJ2-7 better. Germline V gene data show CDR1 as SEHNR and CDR2 as FQNEAQ (reference sequence). The CDR3 is 15 residues long. CDR3 in amino acids: CASSLSLAGNYEQYF. Written as DNA, the CDR3 is TGTGCCAGCAGCTTGTCCCTAGCGGGAAATTACGAGCAGTACTTC.

CDR3 sequence: CASRLQVNAYEQYF. The CDR3 DNA is TGTGCCAGTAGACTCCAGGTAAACGCCTACGAGCAGTACTTC. The V gene is TRBV19, the J gene TRBJ2-7, with D unclear. The germline CDR1 and CDR2 sequences are LNHDA and SQIVND (reference sequence). CDR3 length equals 14 residues. Deletions cut 6 bases from V and 2 bases from J, with 14 bases between. Based on the CDR3 plus reference TRBV19 and TRBJ2-7, the full variable domain is DGGITQSPKYLFRKEGQNVTLSCEQNLNHDAMYWYRQDPGQGLRLIYYSQIVNDFQKGDIAEGYSVSREKKESFPLTVTSAQKNPTAFYLCASRLQVNAYEQYFGPGTRLTVT.

This clone was counted only a few times. J is TRBJ2-7 and V is TRBV20-1; D is undetermined. The CDR3 runs to 11 residues. Per germline, CDR1 DFQATT and CDR2 SNEGSKA (reference sequence). V lost 3 bases to trimming and J lost 6 bases, with 9 bases between them. CDR3 sequence reads: CSASSSSEQYF. As DNA, the CDR3 is TGCAGTGCTAGTTCTTCGTCCGAGCAGTACTTC.

This rearrangement joins TRBV29-1 to TRBJ1-5, with TRBD1 matching 9 bases. Germline trimming cut 6 bases from V and 4 bases from J; bases unmatched to any gene: 7. Germline V gives CDR1 SQVTM, CDR2 ANQGSEA. The CDR3 contains 14 residues. CDR3 nucleotides: TGCAGCGTCAGTACGACAGGGGGAAATCAGCCCCAGCATTTT. Translated: CSVSTTGGNQPQHF.

The V and J genes are TRBV2 and TRBJ2-2; no reliable D call. The CDR3 has 11 amino acids. Germline loops: CDR1 SNHLY, CDR2 FYNNEI. Trimming stripped 8 bases from V and 6 bases from J, with 7 bases between. The CDR3 nucleotides are TGTGCCAGCCAAGAGGCCGGGGAGCTGTTTTTT. Translation: CASQEAGELFF.

This clone turned up a few times. J is TRBJ2-5 and V is TRBV18, with D perhaps matching TRBD1 (5 bases). CDR1 and CDR2 from the germline V gene are KGHSH and LQKENI. The V end lost 4 bases, the J end lost 5 bases, and 14 bases lay between the germline ends. This CDR3 spans 14 amino acids. The CDR3 sequence is CASSRNQGRETQYF. CDR3 DNA sequence: TGTGCCAGCTCACGCAACCAGGGCCGTGAGACCCAGTACTTC.

This clone was detected a few times. This chain uses TRBV5-4 with TRBJ2-5; 15 positions agree with TRBD2. CDR1 and CDR2 from the germline V gene are SGHNT and YYREEE (reference sequence). With V trimmed by 4 bases and J by 5 bases, 6 bases remained unmatched. The CDR3 is made up of 16 amino acids. The CDR3: CASSPGGLAGGETQYF. Written as DNA, the CDR3 is TGTGCCAGCAGCCCAGGGGGACTAGCGGGGGGCGAGACCCAGTACTTC.

Only a few counts were recorded for this clone. The chain recombines TRBV5-1 with TRBJ1-5; the D is unclear. The CDR3 covers 15 residues. Trimming took off 3 bases at V and 7 bases at J, with 17 bases between the two ends. Germline V lookup: CDR1 SGHRS, CDR2 YFSETQ. CDR3 sequence: CASSWGAGLEQPQHF. CDR3 DNA: TGCGCCAGCAGCTGGGGAGCGGGGTTAGAACAGCCCCAGCATTTT.

The chain joins TRBV11-2 to TRBJ2-1; D call uncertain. Germline V gives CDR1 SGHAT, CDR2 FQNNGV. The V gene lost 3 bases and the J gene lost 0 bases, with 12 bases spanning the gap. The CDR3 consists of 16 residues. CDR3 sequence reads: CASSFLVASSYNEQFF. As DNA, the CDR3 is TGTGCCAGCAGCTTTTTAGTCGCTAGCTCCTACAATGAGCAGTTCTTC.

V and J are TRBV5-1 and TRBJ2-7; D might be TRBD2 (6 bases). The CDR3 contains 14 residues. Germline loops: CDR1 SGHRS, CDR2 YFSETQ. Trimming took off 2 bases at V and 1 base at J, with 10 bases between the two ends. The CDR3 spells CASSLAGPSYEQYF. The CDR3 nucleotides are TGCGCCAGCAGCTTAGCGGGTCCATCCTACGAGCAGTACTTC.

CDR3 in DNA: TGTGCCAGCAGTTACTTGCGGGAGAATGGAGAGCAGTACTTC. This sequence encodes CASSYLRENGEQYF. This chain joins TRBV6-6 and TRBJ2-7; 7 bases agree with TRBD2. The trim removed 1 base at V and 7 bases at J, leaving 7 bases unmatched. The CDR3 spans 14 residues. Germline assignment: CDR1 MNHNY and CDR2 SVGAGI (reference sequence).

V gene TRBV29-1 combines with J gene TRBJ2-2; 10 bases are shared with TRBD2. The germline CDR1 and CDR2 sequences are SQVTM and ANQGSEA. The CDR3 is made up of 15 amino acids. V gave up 4 bases and J gave up 5 bases; unmatched junction bases: 7. The DNA for the CDR3 is TGCAGCGTTGGGTGGCTAGCGGGAGAGACCGGGGAGCTGTTTTTT. It specifies CSVGWLAGETGELFF.

The chain's CDR3 is CAWGQGARGIQYF. The CDR3 region has the DNA TGTGCCTGGGGACAGGGGGCAAGGGGCATTCAGTACTTC. The V and J genes are TRBV30 and TRBJ2-4; TRBD1 aligns across 11 bases. Trimming took 5 bases from V and 9 from J; bases not matched to a gene: 6. CDR1 GTSNPN and CDR2 SVGIG come from the germline V gene (reference sequence). This CDR3 has 13 residues.

Notes on this clone: Since the CDR3 does not end with the conserved phenylalanine or tryptophan, this likely comes from a read error. The DNA is left out, because the CDR3 cannot be placed on it with certainty; the CDR3 is given as TCRdb lists it. The V and J genes are TRBV5-1 and TRBJ2-7; the DNA was not compared with TRBD1, the D call given in the table. Germline V gene lookup returns CDR1 SGHRS and CDR2 YFSETQ. The CDR3 numbers 11 amino acids, ends counted. CDR3 residues: CASSSAGQLRN.

This clone has only a few counts. The V gene is TRBV19, the J gene TRBJ1-5; 7 bases line up with TRBD1. V lost 9 bases to trimming and J lost 0 bases; unmatched junction nucleotides: 8. Germline CDR1 LNHDA, CDR2 SQIVND (reference sequence). The CDR3 has 15 residues. The CDR3 reads CASARGAPSNQPQHF. The CDR3 nucleotides read TGTGCCAGCGCCAGGGGGGCGCCTAGCAATCAGCCCCAGCATTTT.

V and J are TRBV5-4 and TRBJ1-3; possible D gene TRBD1, 5 bases. V was cut by 1 base and J by 2 bases, with 7 bases left in between. Germline V gene lookup returns CDR1 SGHNT and CDR2 YYREEE (reference sequence). The CDR3 covers 14 residues. The CDR3 DNA follows: TGTGCCAGCAGCTTGTGGGGGGCTGGAAACACCATATATTTT. Amino acids: CASSLWGAGNTIYF. The whole variable domain, remainder taken from reference TRBV5-4 and TRBJ1-3, is ETGVTQSPTHLIKTRGQQVTLRCSSQSGHNTVSWYQQALGQGPQFIFQYYREEENGRGNFPPRFSGLQFPNYSSELNVNALELDDSALYLCASSLWGAGNTIYFGEGSWLTVV.

This sequence joins TRBV19 and TRBJ2-3; possible D gene TRBD1, 6 bases. CDR1 LNHDA and CDR2 SQIVND come from the germline V gene (reference sequence). V was clipped by 4 bases and J by 4 bases, with 12 bases between them. The CDR3 loop spans 14 amino acids. In DNA, the CDR3 is TGTGCCAGTAGTAGAGGGGGTAATCCAGATACGCAGTATTTT. This encodes CASSRGGNPDTQYF. The full variable domain, rest sourced from reference TRBV19 and TRBJ2-3, is DGGITQSPKYLFRKEGQNVTLSCEQNLNHDAMYWYRQDPGQGLRLIYYSQIVNDFQKGDIAEGYSVSREKKESFPLTVTSAQKNPTAFYLCASSRGGNPDTQYFGPGTRLTVL.

V and J are TRBV25-1 and TRBJ2-5, with D tentatively TRBD2 (6 bases). Germline CDR1 is MGHDK and CDR2 is SYGVNS. The CDR3 runs to 12 residues. The V end was cut by 7 bases, the J end by 5 bases, with 11 bases between. CDR3 protein: CASTRGAETQYF. Here the CDR3 DNA reads TGTGCCAGCACCCGCGGGGCGGAGACCCAGTACTTC.

This rearrangement joins TRBV4-2 to TRBJ2-2, with 8 bases identical to TRBD2. The germline V gene encodes CDR1 LGHNA and CDR2 YNFKEQ. After removal of 3 bases from V and 0 bases from J, the junction contained 6 bases not matched to a gene. The CDR3 extends over 17 amino acids. The CDR3 region is CASSQGTGGTNTGELFF. CDR3 bases: TGTGCCAGCAGCCAGGGAACGGGAGGGACGAACACCGGGGAGCTGTTTTTT.